This is a list of T cell receptor beta chains from one sample in a study of cytomegalovirus exposure and HLA in healthy donors. TCRdb's table, derived via immunoSEQ multiplex PCR, lists solely in-frame clones and lacks some. The sample has tens of thousands of clones, 77% seen once. Sample: PBMCs. These receptors were obtained from a man aged 50 or older in good health and CMV-seropositive. CDR3s include the opening cysteine and the closing phenylalanine or tryptophan. The order of the fields is V gene, D gene, CDR3 length, clone size, J gene, CDR3 DNA, CDR3 protein. D genes are given only for firm matches. The size field is filled for only some rows; it gives once, few, many or a size class.

V: TRBV7-7
D: NA
length: 13
size: NA
J: TRBJ2-5
DNA: TGTGCCAGCAGCTCATTACTAGGGGAGACCCAGTACTTC
CDR3: CASSSLLGETQYF

V: TRBV19
D: TRBD2
length: 20
size: NA
J: TRBJ2-1
DNA: TGTGCCAGTAGTACCTCCCCGGGACTAGCGGGCGTCAGCTCCTACAATGAGCAGTTCTTC
CDR3: CASSTSPGLAGVSSYNEQFF

V: TRBV18
D: NA
length: 15
size: once
J: TRBJ2-3
DNA: TGTGCCAGCTCACCATACACTGGGTCGGGAGATACGCAGTATTTT
CDR3: CASSPYTGSGDTQYF

V: TRBV18
D: TRBD2
length: 15
size: NA
J: TRBJ2-7
DNA: TGTGCCAGCTCACCCGAGCCAGCGGGAGTCGGCGAGCAGTACTTC
CDR3: CASSPEPAGVGEQYF

V: TRBV10-1
D: TRBD2
length: 14
size: NA
J: TRBJ2-3
DNA: TGCGCCAGCAGTCAGCGGGAACTCACAGATACGCAGTATTTT
CDR3: CASSQRELTDTQYF

V: TRBV10-1
D: NA
length: 15
size: once
J: TRBJ2-3
DNA: TGCGCCAGCAGTGAGTCGGGACACCTCACAGATACGCAGTATTTT
CDR3: CASSESGHLTDTQYF

V: TRBV7-9
D: NA
length: 16
size: NA
J: TRBJ2-5
DNA: TGTGCCAGCAGCCCGGAGGGTCGCAGAAACCAAGAGACCCAGTACTTC
CDR3: CASSPEGRRNQETQYF

V: TRBV10-3
D: NA
length: 12
size: NA
J: TRBJ1-1
DNA: TGTGCCATCAGCCAGGGGAACACTGAAGCTTTCTTT
CDR3: CAISQGNTEAFF

V: TRBV2
D: NA
length: 12
size: NA
J: TRBJ1-1
DNA: TGTGCAGCAAAAAAGATGAACACTGAAGCTTTCTTT
CDR3: CAAKKMNTEAFF

V: TRBV10-3
D: NA
length: 12
size: NA
J: TRBJ2-7
DNA: TGTGCGTGCGGGGTCGCACCATACGAGCAGTACTTC
CDR3: CACGVAPYEQYF

V: TRBV4-2
D: TRBD2
length: 16
size: NA
J: TRBJ2-1
DNA: TGTGCCAGCAGCCAGGGACTAGCGGGAGGAAACAATGAGCAGTTCTTC
CDR3: CASSQGLAGGNNEQFF

V: TRBV5-1
D: TRBD1
length: 17
size: NA
J: TRBJ1-4
DNA: TGCGCCAGCAGCCCAAACGACAGGGGGCGGACTAATGAAAAACTGTTTTTT
CDR3: CASSPNDRGRTNEKLFF

V: TRBV15
D: TRBD2
length: 16
size: once
J: TRBJ2-2
DNA: TGTGCCACCAGCAGAGATCTGGGGGGGATCGGCGGGGAGCTGTTTTTT
CDR3: CATSRDLGGIGGELFF

V: TRBV5-4
D: TRBD2
length: 16
size: NA
J: TRBJ2-2
DNA: TGTGCCAGCAGCGACCCGTCGCGGGAGGGCCCCGGGGAGCTGTTTTTT
CDR3: CASSDPSREGPGELFF

V: TRBV20-1
D: NA
length: 10
size: NA
J: TRBJ2-1
DNA: TGCAGTGCTCGGAGCAGTGAGCAGTTCTTC
CDR3: CSARSSEQFF

V: TRBV7-9
D: NA
length: 19
size: NA
J: TRBJ2-6
DNA: TGTGCCAGCAGCCGCGATACAGGGGGAGCGGGACCTGGGGCCAACGGCCTGACTTTC
CDR3: CASSRDTGGAGPGANGLTF

V: TRBV18
D: TRBD2
length: 14
size: NA
J: TRBJ2-5
DNA: TGTGCCAGCTCACCACCAAGCGGGAGTGAGACCCAGTACTTC
CDR3: CASSPPSGSETQYF

V: TRBV9
D: TRBD2
length: 16
size: NA
J: TRBJ2-3
DNA: TGTGCCAGCAGCGTATCCCTAGCGGGAGGTCTTGATACGCAGTATTTT
CDR3: CASSVSLAGGLDTQYF

V: TRBV29-1
D: NA
length: 14
size: NA
J: TRBJ2-1
DNA: TGCAGCGAGAGTACAGGGAGAGCGTACAATGAGCAGTTCTTC
CDR3: CSESTGRAYNEQFF

V: TRBV5-4
D: TRBD2
length: 17
size: NA
J: TRBJ2-7
DNA: TGTGCCAGCAGCCCGGCGGGGCTAGCGGGACCGAAATACGAGCAGTACTTC
CDR3: CASSPAGLAGPKYEQYF

V: TRBV11-2
D: NA
length: 13
size: NA
J: TRBJ1-1
DNA: TGTGCCAGCAGCTTCACGCGGAACACTGAAGCTTTCTTT
CDR3: CASSFTRNTEAFF

V: TRBV5-1
D: NA
length: 15
size: few
J: TRBJ2-4
DNA: TGCGCCAGCAGCTTGAATATGGAGGCCAAAAACATTCAGTACTTC
CDR3: CASSLNMEAKNIQYF

V: TRBV27
D: TRBD2
length: 16
size: NA
J: TRBJ2-3
DNA: TGTGCCAGCAGTTTAATCGGCGGGAGTGGCACAGATACGCAGTATTTT
CDR3: CASSLIGGSGTDTQYF

V: TRBV19
D: TRBD1
length: 14
size: NA
J: TRBJ1-1
DNA: TGTGCCAGTAGTGGGACAGGGGCGTACACTGAAGCTTTCTTT
CDR3: CASSGTGAYTEAFF

V: TRBV27
D: NA
length: 18
size: NA
J: TRBJ2-1
DNA: TGTGCCAGCAGTTTCGGGATTAGCGGTAAATCCTCCTACAATGAGCAGTTCTTC
CDR3: CASSFGISGKSSYNEQFF

V: TRBV5-1
D: TRBD2
length: 14
size: NA
J: TRBJ2-7
DNA: TGCGCCAGCAGCTTCGGGACTAGCGACTACGAGCAGTACTTC
CDR3: CASSFGTSDYEQYF

V: TRBV7-9
D: NA
length: 14
size: NA
J: TRBJ1-1
DNA: TGTTCCAGCGGGCAGGGGAGTGGGTACACTGAAGCTTTCTTT
CDR3: CSSGQGSGYTEAFF